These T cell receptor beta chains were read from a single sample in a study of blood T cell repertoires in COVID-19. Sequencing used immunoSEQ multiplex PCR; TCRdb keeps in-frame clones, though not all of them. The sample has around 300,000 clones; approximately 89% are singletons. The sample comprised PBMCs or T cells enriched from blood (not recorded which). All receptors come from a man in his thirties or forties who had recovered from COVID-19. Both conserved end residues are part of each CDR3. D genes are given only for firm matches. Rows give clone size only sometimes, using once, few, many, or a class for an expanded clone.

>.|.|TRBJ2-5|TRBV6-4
CASSEGEGETQYF
TGTGCCAGCAGTGAAGGGGAAGGAGAGACCCAGTACTTC
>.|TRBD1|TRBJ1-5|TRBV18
CASSPLRTGGNQPQHF
TGTGCCAGCTCACCACTGCGAACAGGGGGGAATCAGCCCCAGCATTTT
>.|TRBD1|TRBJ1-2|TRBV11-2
CASSPVWDRGHYTF
TGTGCCAGCAGCCCGGTATGGGACAGGGGGCACTACACCTTC
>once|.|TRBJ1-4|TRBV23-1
CASSQFPGANTNEKLFF
TGCGCCAGCAGTCAATTCCCAGGGGCGAATACGAATGAAAAACTGTTTTTT
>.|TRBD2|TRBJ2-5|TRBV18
CASSQRGGKETQYF
TGTGCCAGCTCCCAGCGGGGGGGCAAAGAGACCCAGTACTTC
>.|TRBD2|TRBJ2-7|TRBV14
CASSQWAGGPKEQYF
TGTGCCAGCAGCCAATGGGCGGGGGGGCCGAAAGAGCAGTACTTC
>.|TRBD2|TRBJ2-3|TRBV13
CASSLIIKGRRGASDTQYF
TGTGCCAGCAGCTTAATAATCAAGGGTCGGCGGGGGGCCTCAGATACGCAGTATTTT
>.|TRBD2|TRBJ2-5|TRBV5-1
CASSHGVAGQETQYF
TGCGCCAGCAGCCATGGCGTAGCGGGCCAAGAGACCCAGTACTTC
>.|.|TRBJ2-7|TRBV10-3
CAISEGAANSYEQYF
TGTGCCATCAGTGAGGGGGCAGCGAACTCCTACGAGCAGTACTTC
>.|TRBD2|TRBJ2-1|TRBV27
CASSLFGGGPYPHNEQFF
TGTGCCAGCAGTTTATTCGGCGGGGGGCCATACCCACACAATGAGCAGTTCTTC
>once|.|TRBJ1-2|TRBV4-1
CASSQRLASDGYTF
TGCGCCAGCAGCCAAAGGTTAGCATCCGATGGCTACACCTTC
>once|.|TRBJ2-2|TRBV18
CASSPAPGVGELFF
TGTGCCAGCTCACCTGCGCCGGGGGTCGGGGAGCTGTTTTTT